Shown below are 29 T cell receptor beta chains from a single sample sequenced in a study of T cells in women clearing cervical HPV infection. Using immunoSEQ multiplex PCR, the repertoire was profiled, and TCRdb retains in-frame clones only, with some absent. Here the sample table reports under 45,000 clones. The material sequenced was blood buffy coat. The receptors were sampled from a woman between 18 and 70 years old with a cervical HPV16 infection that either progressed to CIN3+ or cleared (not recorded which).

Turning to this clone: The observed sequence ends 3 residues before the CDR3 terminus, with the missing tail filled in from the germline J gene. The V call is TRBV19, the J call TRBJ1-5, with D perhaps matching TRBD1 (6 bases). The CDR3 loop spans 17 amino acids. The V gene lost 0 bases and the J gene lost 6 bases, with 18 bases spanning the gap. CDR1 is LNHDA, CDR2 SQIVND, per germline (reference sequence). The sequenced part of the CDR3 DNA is TGTGCCAGTAGTATAGATACGGGCAGGGGTCATTCTCAGCCC. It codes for CASSIDTGRGHSQP. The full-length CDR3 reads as CASSIDTGRGHSQPQHF.

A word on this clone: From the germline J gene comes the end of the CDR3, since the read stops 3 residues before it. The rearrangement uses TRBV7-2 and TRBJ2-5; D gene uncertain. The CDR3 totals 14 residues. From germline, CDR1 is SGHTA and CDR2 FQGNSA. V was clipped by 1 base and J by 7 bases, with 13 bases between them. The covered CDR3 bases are TGTGCCAGCAGCTTAGGAAGTAGTCGTGTGACC. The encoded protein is CASSLGSSRVT. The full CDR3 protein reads CASSLGSSRVTQYF.

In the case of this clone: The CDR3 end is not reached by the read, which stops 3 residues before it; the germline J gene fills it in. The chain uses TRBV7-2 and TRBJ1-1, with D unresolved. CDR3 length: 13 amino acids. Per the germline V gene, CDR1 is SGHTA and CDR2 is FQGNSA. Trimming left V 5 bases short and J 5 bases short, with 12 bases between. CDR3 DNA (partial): TGTGCCAGCAGCCCACAAATAGGGACTGAA. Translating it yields CASSPQIGTE. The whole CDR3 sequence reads CASSPQIGTEAFF.

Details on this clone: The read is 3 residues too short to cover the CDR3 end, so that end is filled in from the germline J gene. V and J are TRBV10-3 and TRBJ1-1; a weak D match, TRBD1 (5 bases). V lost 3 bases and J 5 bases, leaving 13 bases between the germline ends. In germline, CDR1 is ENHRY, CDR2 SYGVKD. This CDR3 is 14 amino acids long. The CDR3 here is CAISEGGAKTEAFF. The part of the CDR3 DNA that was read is TGTGCCATCAGTGAAGGAGGGGCCAAAACTGAA.

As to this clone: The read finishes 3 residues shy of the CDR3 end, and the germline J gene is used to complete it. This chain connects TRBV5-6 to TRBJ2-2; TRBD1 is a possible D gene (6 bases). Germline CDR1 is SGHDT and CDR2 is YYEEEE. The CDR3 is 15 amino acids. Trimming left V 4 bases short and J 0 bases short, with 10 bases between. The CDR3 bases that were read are TGTGCCAGCAGCAACAGGGCTCCGAACACCGGGGAG. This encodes CASSNRAPNTGE. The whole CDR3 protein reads CASSNRAPNTGELFF.

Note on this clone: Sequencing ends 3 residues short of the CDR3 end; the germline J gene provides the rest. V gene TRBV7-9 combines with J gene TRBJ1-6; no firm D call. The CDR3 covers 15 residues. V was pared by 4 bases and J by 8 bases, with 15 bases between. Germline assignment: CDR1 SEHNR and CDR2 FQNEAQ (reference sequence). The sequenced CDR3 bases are TGTGCCAGCAGCTCATGGGTGGGCCCCCATTCACCC. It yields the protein CASSSWVGPHSP. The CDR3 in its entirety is CASSSWVGPHSPLHF.

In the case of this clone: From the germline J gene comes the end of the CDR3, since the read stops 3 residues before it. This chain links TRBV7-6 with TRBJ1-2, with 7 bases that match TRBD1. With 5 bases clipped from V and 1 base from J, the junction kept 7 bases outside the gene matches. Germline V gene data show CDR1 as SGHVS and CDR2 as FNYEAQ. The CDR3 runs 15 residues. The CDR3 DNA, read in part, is TGTGCCAGCAGCCAAGGGACAGAGGTTAACTATGGC. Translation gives CASSQGTEVNYG. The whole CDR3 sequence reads CASSQGTEVNYGYTF.

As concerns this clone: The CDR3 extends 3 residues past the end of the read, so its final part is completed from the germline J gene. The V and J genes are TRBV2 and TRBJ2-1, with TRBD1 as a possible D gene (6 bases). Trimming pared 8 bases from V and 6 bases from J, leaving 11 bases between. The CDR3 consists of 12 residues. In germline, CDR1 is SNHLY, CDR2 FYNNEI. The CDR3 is CASEGVGNEQFF. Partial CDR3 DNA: TGTGCCAGCGAGGGGGTGGGCAATGAG.

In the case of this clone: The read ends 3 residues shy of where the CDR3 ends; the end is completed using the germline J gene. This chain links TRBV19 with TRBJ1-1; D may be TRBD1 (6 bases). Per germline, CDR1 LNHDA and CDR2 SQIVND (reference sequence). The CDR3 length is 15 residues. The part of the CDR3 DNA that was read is TGTGCCAGTAGTAATTCCATGACAGGCCAAAGCGAA. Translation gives CASSNSMTGQSE. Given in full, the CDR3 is CASSNSMTGQSEAFF.

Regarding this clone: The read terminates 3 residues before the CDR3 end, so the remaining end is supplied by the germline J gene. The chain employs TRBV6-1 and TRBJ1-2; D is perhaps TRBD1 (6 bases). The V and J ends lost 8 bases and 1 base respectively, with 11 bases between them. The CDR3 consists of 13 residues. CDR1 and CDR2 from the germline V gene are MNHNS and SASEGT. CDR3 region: CASRGGGNYGYTF. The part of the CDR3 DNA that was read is TGTGCCAGCCGTGGAGGGGGTAACTATGGC.

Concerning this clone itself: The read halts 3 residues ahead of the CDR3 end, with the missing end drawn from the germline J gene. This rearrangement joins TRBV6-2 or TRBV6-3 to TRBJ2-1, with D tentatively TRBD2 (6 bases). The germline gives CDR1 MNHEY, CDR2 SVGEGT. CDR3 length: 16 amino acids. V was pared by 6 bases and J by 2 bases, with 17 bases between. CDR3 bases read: TGTGCCAGCAGGCCTGGCGGGGTGACAGCCTACAATGAG. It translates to CASRPGGVTAYNE. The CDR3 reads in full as CASRPGGVTAYNEQFF.

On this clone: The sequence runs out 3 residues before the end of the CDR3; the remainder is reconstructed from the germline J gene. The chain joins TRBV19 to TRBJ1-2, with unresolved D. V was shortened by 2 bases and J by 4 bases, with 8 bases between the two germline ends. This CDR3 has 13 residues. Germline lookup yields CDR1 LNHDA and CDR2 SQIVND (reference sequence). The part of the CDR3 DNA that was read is TGTGCCAGTAGTATACCGGACTCCTATGGC. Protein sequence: CASSIPDSYG. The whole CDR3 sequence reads CASSIPDSYGYTF.

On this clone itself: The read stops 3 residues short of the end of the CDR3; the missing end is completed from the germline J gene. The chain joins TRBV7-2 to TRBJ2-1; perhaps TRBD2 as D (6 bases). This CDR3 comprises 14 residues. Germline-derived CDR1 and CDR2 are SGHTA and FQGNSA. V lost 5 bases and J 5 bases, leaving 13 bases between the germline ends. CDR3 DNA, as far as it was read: TGTGCCAGCAGCCGGGAGCGGGTCCACAATGAG. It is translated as CASSRERVHNE. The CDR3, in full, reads CASSRERVHNEQFF.

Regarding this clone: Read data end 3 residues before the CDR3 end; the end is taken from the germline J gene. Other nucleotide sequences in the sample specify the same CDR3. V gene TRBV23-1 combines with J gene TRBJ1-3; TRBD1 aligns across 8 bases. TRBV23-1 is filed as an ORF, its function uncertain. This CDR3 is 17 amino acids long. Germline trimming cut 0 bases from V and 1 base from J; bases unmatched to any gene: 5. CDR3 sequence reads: CASSQSDRGESGNTIYF. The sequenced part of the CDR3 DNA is TGCGCCAGCAGTCAATCCGACAGGGGCGAATCTGGAAACACC.

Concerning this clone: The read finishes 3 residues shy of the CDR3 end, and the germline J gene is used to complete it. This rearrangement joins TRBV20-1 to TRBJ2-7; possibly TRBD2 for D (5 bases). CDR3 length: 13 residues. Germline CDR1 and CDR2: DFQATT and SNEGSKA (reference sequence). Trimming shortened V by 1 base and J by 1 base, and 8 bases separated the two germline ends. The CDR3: CSARGTQSYEQYF. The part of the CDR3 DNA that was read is TGCAGTGCTAGAGGGACTCAATCCTACGAG.

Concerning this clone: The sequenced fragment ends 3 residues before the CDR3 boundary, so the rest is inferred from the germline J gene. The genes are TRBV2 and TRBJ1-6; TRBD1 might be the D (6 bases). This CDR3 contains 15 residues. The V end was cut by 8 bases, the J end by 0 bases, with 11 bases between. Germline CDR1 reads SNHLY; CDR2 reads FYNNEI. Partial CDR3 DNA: TGTGCCAGCGAGGGGGGGAGCTCCTATAATTCACCC. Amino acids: CASEGGSSYNSP. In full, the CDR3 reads CASEGGSSYNSPLHF. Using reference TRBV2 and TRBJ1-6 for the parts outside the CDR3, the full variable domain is EPEVTQTPSHQVTQMGQEVILRCVPISNHLYFYWYRQILGQKVEFLVSFYNNEISEKSEIFDDQFSVERPDGSNFTLKIRSTKLEDSAMYFCASEGGSSYNSPLHFGNGTRLTVT.

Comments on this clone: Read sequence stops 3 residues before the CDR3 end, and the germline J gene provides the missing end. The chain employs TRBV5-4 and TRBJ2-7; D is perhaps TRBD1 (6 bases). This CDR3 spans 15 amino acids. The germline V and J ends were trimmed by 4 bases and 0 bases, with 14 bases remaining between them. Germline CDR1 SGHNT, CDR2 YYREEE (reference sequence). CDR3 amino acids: CASSPGQGTSYEQYF. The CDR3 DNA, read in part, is TGTGCCAGCAGCCCTGGGCAGGGGACCTCCTACGAG. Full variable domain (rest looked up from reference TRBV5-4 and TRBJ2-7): ETGVTQSPTHLIKTRGQQVTLRCSSQSGHNTVSWYQQALGQGPQFIFQYYREEENGRGNFPPRFSGLQFPNYSSELNVNALELDDSALYLCASSPGQGTSYEQYFGPGTRLTVT.

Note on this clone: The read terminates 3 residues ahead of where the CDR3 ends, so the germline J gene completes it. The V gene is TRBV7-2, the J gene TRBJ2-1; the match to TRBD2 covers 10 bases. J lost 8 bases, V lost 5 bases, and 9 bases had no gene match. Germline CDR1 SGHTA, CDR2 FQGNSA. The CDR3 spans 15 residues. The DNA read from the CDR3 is TGTGCCAGCAGCCCGAGCGGGGGGGCCCTGCATGAG. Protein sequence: CASSPSGGALHE. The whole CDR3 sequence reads CASSPSGGALHEQFF.

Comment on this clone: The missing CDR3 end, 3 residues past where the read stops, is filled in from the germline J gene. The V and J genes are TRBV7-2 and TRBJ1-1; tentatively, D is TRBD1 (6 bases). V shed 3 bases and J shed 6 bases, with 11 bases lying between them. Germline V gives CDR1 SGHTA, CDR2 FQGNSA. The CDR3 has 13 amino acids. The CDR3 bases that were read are TGTGCCAGCAGCTTCACAGGGATCGCTGAA. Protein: CASSFTGIAE. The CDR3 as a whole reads CASSFTGIAEAFF. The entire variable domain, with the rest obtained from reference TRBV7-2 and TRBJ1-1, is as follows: GAGVSQSPSNKVTEKGKDVELRCDPISGHTALYWYRQSLGQGLEFLIYFQGNSAPDKSGLPSDRFSAERTGGSVSTLTIQRTQQEDSAVYLCASSFTGIAEAFFGQGTRLTVV.

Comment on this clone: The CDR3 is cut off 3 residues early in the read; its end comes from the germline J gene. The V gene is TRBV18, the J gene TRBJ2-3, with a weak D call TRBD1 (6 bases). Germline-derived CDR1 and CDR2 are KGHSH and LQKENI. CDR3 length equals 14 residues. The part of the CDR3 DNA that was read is TGTGCCAGCTCACCGGCGTGGGACAATCAGCCG. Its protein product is CASSPAWDNQP. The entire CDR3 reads CASSPAWDNQPQYF.

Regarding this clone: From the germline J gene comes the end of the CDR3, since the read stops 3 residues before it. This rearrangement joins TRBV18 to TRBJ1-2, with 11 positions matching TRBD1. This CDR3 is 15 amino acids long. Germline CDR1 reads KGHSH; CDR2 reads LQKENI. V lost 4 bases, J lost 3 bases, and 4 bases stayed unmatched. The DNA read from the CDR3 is TGTGCCAGCTCACTGGGGACAGGGGGTGACTATGGC. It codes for CASSLGTGGDYG. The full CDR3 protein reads CASSLGTGGDYGYTF.

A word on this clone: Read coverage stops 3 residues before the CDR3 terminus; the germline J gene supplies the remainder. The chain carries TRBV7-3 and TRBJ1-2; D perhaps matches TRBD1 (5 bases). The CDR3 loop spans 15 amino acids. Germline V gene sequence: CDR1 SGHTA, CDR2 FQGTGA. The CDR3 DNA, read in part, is TGTGCCAGCAGCCCGACGGAACGGGGGGTCGGGGGC. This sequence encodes CASSPTERGVGG. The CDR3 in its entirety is CASSPTERGVGGYTF.

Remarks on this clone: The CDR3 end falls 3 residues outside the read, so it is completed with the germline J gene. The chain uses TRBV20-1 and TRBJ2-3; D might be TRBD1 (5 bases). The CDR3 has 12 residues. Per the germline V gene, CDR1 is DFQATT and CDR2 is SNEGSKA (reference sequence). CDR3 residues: CSAKGPAGTQYF. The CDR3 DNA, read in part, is TGCAGTGCTAAGGGGCCGGCTGGGACG.

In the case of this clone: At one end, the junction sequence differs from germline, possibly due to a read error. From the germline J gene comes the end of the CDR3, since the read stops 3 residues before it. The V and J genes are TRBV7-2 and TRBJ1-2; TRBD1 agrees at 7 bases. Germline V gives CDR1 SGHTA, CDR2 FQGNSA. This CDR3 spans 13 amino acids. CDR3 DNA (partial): TGTGCCAGCAGCTTAGGACAGGGCTATGAC. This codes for CASSLGQGYD. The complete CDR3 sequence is CASSLGQGYDYTF.

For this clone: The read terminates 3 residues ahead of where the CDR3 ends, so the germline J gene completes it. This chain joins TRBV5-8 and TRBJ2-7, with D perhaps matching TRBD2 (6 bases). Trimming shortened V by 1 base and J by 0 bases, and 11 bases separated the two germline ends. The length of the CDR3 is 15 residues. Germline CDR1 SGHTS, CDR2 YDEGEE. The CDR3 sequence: CASSLHGGSSYEQYF. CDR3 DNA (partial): TGTGCCAGCAGCTTGCACGGGGGAAGCTCCTACGAG.

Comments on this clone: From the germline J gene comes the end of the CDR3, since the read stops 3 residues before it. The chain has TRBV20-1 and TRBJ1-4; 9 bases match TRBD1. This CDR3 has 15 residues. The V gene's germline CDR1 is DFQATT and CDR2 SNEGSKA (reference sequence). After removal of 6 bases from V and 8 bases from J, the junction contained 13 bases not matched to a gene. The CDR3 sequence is CSAHPATGGIEKLFF. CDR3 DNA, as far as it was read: TGCAGTGCCCATCCCGCTACAGGGGGCATCGAAAAA.

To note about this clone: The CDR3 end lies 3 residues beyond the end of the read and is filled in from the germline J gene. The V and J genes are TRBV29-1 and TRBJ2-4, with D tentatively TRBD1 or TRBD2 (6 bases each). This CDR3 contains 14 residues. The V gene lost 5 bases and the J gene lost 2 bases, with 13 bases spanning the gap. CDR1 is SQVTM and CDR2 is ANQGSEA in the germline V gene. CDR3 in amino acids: CSVTRRGTKNIQYF. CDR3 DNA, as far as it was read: TGCAGCGTTACGAGGAGGGGGACCAAAAACATT.

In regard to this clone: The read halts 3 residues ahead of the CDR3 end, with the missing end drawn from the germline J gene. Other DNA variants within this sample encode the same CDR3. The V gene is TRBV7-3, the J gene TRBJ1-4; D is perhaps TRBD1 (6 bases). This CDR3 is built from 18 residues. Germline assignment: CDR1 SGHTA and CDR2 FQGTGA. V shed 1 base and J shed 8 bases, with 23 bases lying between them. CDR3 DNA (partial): TGTGCCAGCAGCTTAATGGGACAAGGGCAATTGGGTTTCGAAAAA. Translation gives CASSLMGQGQLGFEK. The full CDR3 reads CASSLMGQGQLGFEKLFF. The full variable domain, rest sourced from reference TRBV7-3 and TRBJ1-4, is GAGVSQTPSNKVTEKGKYVELRCDPISGHTALYWYRQSLGQGPEFLIYFQGTGAADDSGLPNDRFFAVRPEGSVSTLKIQRTERGDSAVYLCASSLMGQGQLGFEKLFFGSGTQLSVL.

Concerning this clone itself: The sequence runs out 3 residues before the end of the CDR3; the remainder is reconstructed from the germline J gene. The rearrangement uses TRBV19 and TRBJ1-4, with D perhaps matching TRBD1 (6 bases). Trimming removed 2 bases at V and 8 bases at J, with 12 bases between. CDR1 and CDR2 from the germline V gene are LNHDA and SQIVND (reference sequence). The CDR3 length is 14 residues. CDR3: CASSITFQGEKLFF. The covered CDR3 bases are TGTGCCAGTAGTATAACCTTCCAGGGGGAAAAA.